This T cell receptor (beta chain) was found in a study of blood T cell repertoires in COVID-19. Study context: Samples came from the United States, Italy and Spain, spanning acute and convalescent COVID-19. PBMCs, B-cell-depleted T cells, or T cells were the source of the cDNA or gDNA that made up the material.

Per the original methods: By means of reference gene primer amplification, nucleated cell counts were estimated. Using immunoSEQ multiplex PCR, the repertoire was profiled, and TCRdb retains in-frame clones only, with some absent. V, J and clone size reflect that table, while D and trimming were determined from the DNA. The table shows around 150,000 clones, with about 81% occurring only once. CDR1 and CDR2 (germline): MNHEY, SVGAGI. Trimming removed 2 bases from V and 4 bases from J; junction bases left unmatched: 6. The CDR3 is 16 residues long. This sequence joins TRBV6-5 and TRBJ2-5; the match to TRBD1 covers 11 bases. The sample comprised peripheral blood. This TCR was sampled from a woman at least 80 years old with acute or convalescent COVID-19. CDR3 in amino acids: CASSYEGQGEGETQYF. Here the CDR3 DNA reads TGTGCCAGCAGTTACGAGGGACAGGGGGAGGGAGAGACCCAGTACTTC.